This TCR beta chain is drawn from a study of monozygotic twins with inflammatory bowel disease. Study findings and constraints: None of the different T cell subtypes could be distinguished from one another. There was no support for any single strong signal or clonotype associated with IBD.

This CDR3 has 14 amino acids. Germline-derived CDR1 and CDR2 are DFQATT and SNEGSKA (reference sequence). With respect to this clonotype: No antigen is known for it.

A template switching step added UMIs, each with a 6-nucleotide sample barcode. TCRdb reprocessed the 5' RACE reads and reports one entry per CDR3 protein, with no DNA. This specimen shows 350,000 to 550,000 distinct CDR3 sequences; the ten leading clones hold about 2.3%. The chain uses TRBV20-1 and TRBJ1-5. Sequenced input: blood. This sequence originates from a human donor with ulcerative colitis or Crohn's disease, or a healthy co-twin of an affected twin (not recorded which). The chain's CDR3 is CSARHGENREPQHF.